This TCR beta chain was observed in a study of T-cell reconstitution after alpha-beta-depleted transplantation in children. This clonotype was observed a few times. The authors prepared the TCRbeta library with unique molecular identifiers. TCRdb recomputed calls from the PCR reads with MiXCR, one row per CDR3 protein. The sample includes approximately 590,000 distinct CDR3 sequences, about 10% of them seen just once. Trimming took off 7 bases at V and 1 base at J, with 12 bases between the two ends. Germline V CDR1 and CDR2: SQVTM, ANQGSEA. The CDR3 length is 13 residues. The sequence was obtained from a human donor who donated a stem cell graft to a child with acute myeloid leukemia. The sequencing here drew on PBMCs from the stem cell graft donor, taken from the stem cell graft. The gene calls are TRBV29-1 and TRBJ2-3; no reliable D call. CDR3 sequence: CSDSGYRTDTQYF. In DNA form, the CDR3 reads TGCAGCGACTCCGGGTATCGCACAGATACGCAGTATTTT.